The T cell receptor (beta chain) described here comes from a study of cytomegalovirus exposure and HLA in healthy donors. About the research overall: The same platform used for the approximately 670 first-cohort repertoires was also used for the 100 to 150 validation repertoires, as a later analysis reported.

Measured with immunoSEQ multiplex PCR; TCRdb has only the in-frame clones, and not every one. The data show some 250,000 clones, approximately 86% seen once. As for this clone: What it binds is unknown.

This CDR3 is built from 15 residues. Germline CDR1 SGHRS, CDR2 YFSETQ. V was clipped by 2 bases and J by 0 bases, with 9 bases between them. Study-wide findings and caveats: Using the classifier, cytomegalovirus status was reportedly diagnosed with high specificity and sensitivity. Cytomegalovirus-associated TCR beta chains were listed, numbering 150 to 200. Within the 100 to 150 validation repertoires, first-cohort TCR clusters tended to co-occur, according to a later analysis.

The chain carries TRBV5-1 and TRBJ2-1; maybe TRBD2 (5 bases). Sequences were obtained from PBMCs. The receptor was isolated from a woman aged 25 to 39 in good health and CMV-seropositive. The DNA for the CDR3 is TGCGCCAGCAGCTTTAGCGTGGCCTCCTACAATGAGCAGTTCTTC. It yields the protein CASSFSVASYNEQFF.